The following is a T cell receptor beta chain sequence with its context. This record belongs to a study of blood T cell repertoires in COVID-19. Study as a whole: In each case, the material was cDNA or gDNA derived from T cells, B-cell-depleted T cells, or PBMCs.

The CDR3 covers 15 residues. V gave up 1 base and J gave up 3 bases; unmatched junction bases: 4. The V gene's germline CDR1 is MGHRA and CDR2 YSYEKL. In the original workflow: From reference gene primer amplification, estimates of nucleated cell counts were derived. Some clones are missing from TCRdb's copy, which holds only in-frame ones; the method was immunoSEQ multiplex PCR. V and J calls and clone size are given by that table; D and trimming were obtained from the DNA. Among 200,000 to 250,000 clones listed, around 85% were seen once. Sequencing used peripheral blood. The origin of this receptor is a woman aged 70-85 years with COVID-19, enrolled during active disease. The genes are TRBV4-1 and TRBJ2-5, with 8 bases matching TRBD1. DNA for the CDR3: TGCGCCAGCAGCCAAGTACAGGGGGTAGAAGAGACCCAGTACTTC. It is translated as CASSQVQGVEETQYF.